The rows below give T cell receptor beta chains drawn from one sample of a study of T cells in Graves' hyperthyroidism and ophthalmopathy. TCRdb passed the multiplex PCR reads through MiXCR, listing each CDR3 protein once. This repertoire shows a few hundred thousand distinct CDR3 sequences, around a sixth found once; its top ten account for 40% to 45%. Sequenced input: blood. The receptors were gathered from a man aged 18 to 30 with Graves' ophthalmopathy. Both conserved end residues are part of each CDR3. The D gene is left open where the match is weak. Some rows have no size entry. The others give once, few or many, or a class for an expanded clone.

>TRBV6-1|-|many|TRBJ1-1
TGTGCCAGCAGTTACGCGCCAGGAGCCTCCGTGAACACTGAAGCTTTCTTT
CASSYAPGASVNTEAFF
>TRBV11-1|-|few|TRBJ1-2
TGTGCCAGCAGCTCAGGGAGTATAAACTATGGCTACACCTTC
CASSSGSINYGYTF
>TRBV5-5|TRBD1|many|TRBJ2-7
TGTGCCAGCAGCCGGACAGGGTTGATGGACGAGCAGTACTTC
CASSRTGLMDEQYF
>TRBV20-1|-|few|TRBJ1-4
TGCAGTGCTTTTGGGCTATTAGGGGAAAAACTGTTTTTT
CSAFGLLGEKLFF
>TRBV12-3/TRBV12-4|TRBD2|few|TRBJ2-1
TGTGCCAGCAGTTTAGATAGCGGGGGGTCCTACAATGAGCAGTTCTTC
CASSLDSGGSYNEQFF
>TRBV5-1|-|many|TRBJ1-2
TGCGCCAGCAGCTTGGCCAGATCAGGCCATGGCTACACCTTC
CASSLARSGHGYTF
>TRBV7-2|-|-|TRBJ2-7
TGTGCCAGCAGCCCCCATCCTACAGCTTACTACTCCTACGAGCAGTACTTC
CASSPHPTAYYSYEQYF
>TRBV27|-|few|TRBJ2-7
TGTGCCAGCAGTTTGCCAGGGAGCGAGCAGTACTTC
CASSLPGSEQYF
>TRBV5-8|-|-|TRBJ2-7
TGTGCCAGCAGTTCCCTACGACAGAGCTCCTACGAGCAGTACTTC
CASSSLRQSSYEQYF
>TRBV5-1|-|many|TRBJ2-1
TGCGCCAGCAGCCCTGGGACGGATTCGTATGAGCAGTTCTTC
CASSPGTDSYEQFF
>TRBV18|-|-|TRBJ2-1
TGTGCCAGCTCACCACCGAGTAGAAGGAATGAGCAGTTCTTC
CASSPPSRRNEQFF
>TRBV6-1|TRBD1|-|TRBJ1-2
TGTGCCAGCAACCCCGCCGACAGGGTCGGTGGCTACACCTTC
CASNPADRVGGYTF
>TRBV5-1|-|-|TRBJ2-1
TGCGCCAGCAGCTCAACCCCCGGGACTGCCTACAATGAGCAGTTCTTC
CASSSTPGTAYNEQFF
>TRBV6-5|-|few|TRBJ2-5
TGTGCCAGCAGTTCGGCGGGACACCAAGAGACCCAGTACTTC
CASSSAGHQETQYF
>TRBV9|TRBD1|many|TRBJ2-2
TGTGCCAGCAGCGACACAGGGGTCGCAGGTCCCGGGGAGCTGTTTTTT
CASSDTGVAGPGELFF
>TRBV6-5|-|many|TRBJ1-2
TGTGCCAGCAGTTCCTCGCAGGCCTACTATGGCTACACCTTC
CASSSSQAYYGYTF
>TRBV25-1|-|many|TRBJ2-1
TGTGCCAGCAGTGAATACAAGACGGCCCCTTACAATGAGCAGTTCTTC
CASSEYKTAPYNEQFF
>TRBV2|-|many|TRBJ2-1
TGTGCCAGCAGTGAAGAGCTGGGTTCCTACAATGAGCAGTTCTTC
CASSEELGSYNEQFF
>TRBV6-2/TRBV6-3|-|many|TRBJ1-6
TGTGCCAGCGGTTCGGACTCCTCCTATAATTCACCCCTCCACTTT
CASGSDSSYNSPLHF
>TRBV4-1|-|few|TRBJ1-2
TGCGCCAGCAGCCCGGTGGGGGACATTGGCTACACCTTC
CASSPVGDIGYTF
>TRBV3-1|-|-|TRBJ2-5
TGTGCCAGCAGCCAAGCGCCCCAGGGGGGACAAGAGACCCAGTACTTC
CASSQAPQGGQETQYF
>TRBV5-1|-|few|TRBJ1-2
TGCGCCAGCAGCAAAGGACATCCTAACTATAGCTACACCTTC
CASSKGHPNYSYTF
>TRBV2|-|-|TRBJ1-5
TGTGCCAGCAGCCTGGACACGTTCAATCAGCCCCAGCATTTT
CASSLDTFNQPQHF
>TRBV3-1|-|many|TRBJ1-1
TGTGCCAGCAGCATCCAAGGAGAAGCTTTCTTT
CASSIQGEAFF
>TRBV3-1|-|many|TRBJ1-2
TGTGCCAGCAGCCAAGATAAGGGTGGCTACACCTTC
CASSQDKGGYTF
>TRBV19|TRBD2|-|TRBJ2-1
TGTGCCAGTACCCCCGGGACTAGCGGGGGGGCCTTTTATAACAATGAGCAGTTCTTC
CASTPGTSGGAFYNNEQFF
>TRBV11-2|-|many|TRBJ2-1
TGTGCCAGCAGCTTAGTGTGGCTCCCCAGCTCCTACAATGAGCAGTTCTTC
CASSLVWLPSSYNEQFF
>TRBV9|-|-|TRBJ1-6
TGTGCCAGCAGCGATGAGAGGGGCGCACCCCTCCACTTT
CASSDERGAPLHF
>TRBV6-1|TRBD2|many|TRBJ2-3
TGTGCCACCCAGGCGGGGGGGGACATCGATACGCAGTATTTT
CATQAGGDIDTQYF
>TRBV20-1|-|many|TRBJ1-1
TGCAGTGCAAAGACAGGCTCTTCAATGATGACTGAAGCTTTCTTT
CSAKTGSSMMTEAFF
>TRBV6-1|TRBD1|many|TRBJ2-7
TGTGCCAGCAGTCCGGGACAGGGACTCAACGAGCAGTACTTC
CASSPGQGLNEQYF
>TRBV27|-|-|TRBJ1-5
TGTGCCAGCAGCCAACGCACCTATTACCCCCAGCATTTT
CASSQRTYYPQHF
>TRBV2|TRBD2|-|TRBJ2-7
TGTGCCAGACGGACTAGCGGGGGGGACGAGCAGTACTTC
CARRTSGGDEQYF
>TRBV3-1|-|many|TRBJ1-1
TGTGCCAGCAGCCACTTTCTATTGAACACTGAAGCTTTCTTT
CASSHFLLNTEAFF
>TRBV19|-|many|TRBJ2-1
TGTGCCAGTAGTCTTGCGCTTAGCTCCTACAATGAGCAGTTCTTC
CASSLALSSYNEQFF
>TRBV20-1|-|many|TRBJ1-1
TGCAGTGCTAGGTCCGGAGGGATGAACACTGAAGCTTTCTTT
CSARSGGMNTEAFF
>TRBV6-1|TRBD2|many|TRBJ2-1
TGTGCCAGCAGTGACCCTCTGGCTAGCGGGCGTTACAATGAGCAGTTCTTC
CASSDPLASGRYNEQFF
>TRBV3-1|-|many|TRBJ1-1
TGTGCCAGCAGCCCTACGGGGGGGCGAGCTTTCTTT
CASSPTGGRAFF
>TRBV6-4|-|many|TRBJ1-5
TGTGCCAGCAGTGACTCCGCCAATCAGCCCCAGCATTTT
CASSDSANQPQHF
>TRBV12-3/TRBV12-4|-|-|TRBJ1-2
TGTGCCAGCAGTTTAGACCGGCTGTCAGGGCCGAACACCGGGGACTATGGCTACACCTTC
CASSLDRLSGPNTGDYGYTF
>TRBV20-1|-|many|TRBJ1-4
TGCAGTGCTACCAGCGGAAGTAATGAAAAACTGTTTTTT
CSATSGSNEKLFF
>TRBV19|-|-|TRBJ1-1
TGTGCCAGTAGTAAGATGGGGGGCACTGAAGCTTTCTTT
CASSKMGGTEAFF
>TRBV4-1|-|few|TRBJ1-1
TGCGCCAGCAGCGAAATCCACACTGAAGCTTTCTTT
CASSEIHTEAFF
>TRBV7-9|-|few|TRBJ1-5
TGTGCCAGCAGCTCAACAGGGCCCAACCAGCCCCAGCATTTT
CASSSTGPNQPQHF
>TRBV24-1|-|-|TRBJ1-3
TGTGCCACCAGTGATCCAGGGGACACGAGCTCTGGAAACACCATATATTTT
CATSDPGDTSSGNTIYF
>TRBV5-6|TRBD1|-|TRBJ2-7
TGTGCCAGCAGCTTGGGTCCCGGGACAGGGGGTAGGTCCTACGAGCAGTACTTC
CASSLGPGTGGRSYEQYF
>TRBV6-5|TRBD2|-|TRBJ2-7
TGTGCCAGCAGTTATAGCGGGGGCCAGGGGTACGAGCAGTACTTC
CASSYSGGQGYEQYF
>TRBV7-9|TRBD1|many|TRBJ2-7
TGTGCCAGCAGCAAGACAGGGGGCGCATCCTACGAGCAGTACTTC
CASSKTGGASYEQYF
>TRBV6-2/TRBV6-3|-|-|TRBJ2-7
TGTGCCAGCAGTGCCGACTACGTCCTCTACGAGCAGTACTTC
CASSADYVLYEQYF